This T cell receptor beta chain was sequenced in a study of blood T cells in healthy people across ages. Study in general: Every two T cells gave about one barcoded beta molecule via template switching. Findings and limits, study-wide: The recorded TCR beta diversity per million T cells decreased in a roughly linear manner with age.

Sample-barcoded 5' priming and a J-beta primer mix drove a second PCR of about 7 to 12 cycles. Every individual sample yielded 3 million or more paired-end reads (each containing CDR3). TCRdb analysed the 5' RACE reads with MiXCR anew, one entry per CDR3 protein. The sample shows roughly 2 million distinct CDR3 sequences, around 48% of them seen only once. About this clonotype: Antigen unknown.

Germline lookup yields CDR1 SGHTA and CDR2 FQGNSA. The CDR3 is 15 residues long. Trimming removed 0 bases from V and 7 bases from J; junction bases left unmatched: 7. The genes are TRBV7-2 and TRBJ2-5; 8 bases are a match to TRBD2. This receptor was identified in a woman aged 40 to 50 in good health. What was sequenced was blood. CDR3 protein: CASSLAPGGPRTQYF. CDR3 sequence (DNA): TGTGCCAGCAGCTTAGCTCCGGGGGGGCCACGGACCCAGTACTTC. Full variable domain (rest looked up from reference TRBV7-2 and TRBJ2-5): GAGVSQSPSNKVTEKGKDVELRCDPISGHTALYWYRQSLGQGLEFLIYFQGNSAPDKSGLPSDRFSAERTGGSVSTLTIQRTQQEDSAVYLCASSLAPGGPRTQYFGPGTRLLVL.